The 32 T cell receptor beta chains in this list originate from one sample, sequenced in a study of blood T cells in healthy people across ages. Sample-barcoded 5' priming and a J-beta primer mix drove a second PCR of roughly 7 to 11 cycles. TCRdb reprocessed the 5' RACE reads via MiXCR and lists one record per CDR3 protein. The profile shows 1.5 million or so distinct CDR3 sequences, less than 45% of them singletons. The sample comprised blood. These receptors all stem from a woman younger than 35 in good health.

On this clonotype itself: The junction departs from germline at one end; a sequencing error may be responsible. The chain couples TRBV6-2 or TRBV6-3 to TRBJ1-5, with D possibly matching TRBD1 (5 bases). This CDR3 contains 17 residues. The germline CDR1 and CDR2 sequences are MNHEY and SVGEGT. CDR3: CASGYRGALVGNQPQHF. The CDR3 bases are TGTGCCAGCGGTTACCGAGGGGCCCTCGTGGGCAATCAGCCCCAGCATTTT.

This clonotype was counted once. A clone one base away is much larger, so this may be a read error. The gene calls are TRBV4-3 and TRBJ2-3; D uncertain. Trimming shortened V by 1 base and J by 2 bases, and 13 bases separated the two germline ends. Germline CDR1 is LGHNA and CDR2 is YSLEER. This CDR3 has 16 residues. The CDR3 region is CASSQASAATTDTQYF. The CDR3 DNA is TGCGCCAGCAGCCAAGCATCGGCGGCTACCACAGATACGCAGTATTTT.

Comment on this clonotype: A clone one base away is much larger, so this may be a read error. The chain employs TRBV7-2 and TRBJ1-2; no clear D. V lost 2 bases and J 7 bases, leaving 5 bases between the germline ends. CDR1 is SGHTA, CDR2 FQGNSA, per germline. There are 11 residues in the CDR3. This CDR3 is CASSLMLGYTF. CDR3 bases: TGTGCCAGCAGCTTAATGCTTGGCTACACCTTC.

The chain uses TRBV28 and TRBJ2-1; TRBD2 might be the D (6 bases). The germline V gene has CDR1 MDHEN and CDR2 SYDVKM. The CDR3 totals 16 residues. Trimming took off 6 bases at V and 4 bases at J, with 19 bases between the two ends. CDR3 in amino acids: CASSDPIGRGYNEQFF. The CDR3 bases are TGTGCCAGCAGCGATCCTATCGGGAGAGGGTACAATGAGCAGTTCTTC.

This chain links TRBV7-8 with TRBJ2-3, with a possible D match to TRBD2 (6 bases). The V gene's germline CDR1 is SGHVS and CDR2 FQNEAQ. The CDR3 covers 15 residues. The germline V and J ends were trimmed by 1 base and 3 bases, with 11 bases remaining between them. The DNA for the CDR3 is TGTGCCAGCAGCTTAGGGTACGGGAGTACAGATACGCAGTATTTT. Its protein is CASSLGYGSTDTQYF.

This sequence joins TRBV18 and TRBJ1-6, with 11 positions matching TRBD1. V lost 5 bases and J lost 7; bases outside the gene matches: 4. The CDR3 covers 15 residues. Germline CDR1 reads KGHSH; CDR2 reads LQKENI. Written as DNA, the CDR3 is TGTGCCAGCTCAGGCGGACAGGGGGCAAATTCACCCCTCCACTTT. This encodes CASSGGQGANSPLHF.

This clonotype occurred a few times. This chain connects TRBV9 to TRBJ2-3; 12 positions agree with TRBD2. V was clipped by 0 bases and J by 8 bases; unmatched bases: 1. The CDR3 has 14 residues. Looked up from germline, CDR1 is SGDLS and CDR2 is YYNGEE. The CDR3, as DNA: TGTGCCAGCAGCGTAGTGACTAGCGGGAGTACGCAGTATTTT. Amino acids: CASSVVTSGSTQYF.

Regarding this clonotype: A clone one base away is much larger, so this may be a read error. This chain links TRBV28 with TRBJ2-3, with 10 bases identical to TRBD1. CDR1 is MDHEN, CDR2 SYDVKM, per germline. The CDR3 covers 16 residues. CDR3 residues: CASSYEGQGSTGTQYF. CDR3 nucleotides: TGTGCCAGCAGCTACGAGGGACAGGGGTCGACAGGTACGCAGTATTTT.

This chain uses TRBV20-1 with TRBJ1-6; 7 nucleotides agree with TRBD1. The V and J ends lost 3 bases and 4 bases, in that order; junction bases with no gene match: 9. The CDR3 consists of 16 residues. The germline V gene has CDR1 DFQATT and CDR2 SNEGSKA (reference sequence). In DNA, the CDR3 is TGCAGTGCTAGGCCCCCCGGGACAGCTTATAATTCACCCCTCCACTTT. It encodes CSARPPGTAYNSPLHF.

About this clonotype itself: A read error may produce the germline difference seen at one junction end. The gene calls are TRBV7-9 and TRBJ2-7, with no clear D. This CDR3 is 16 amino acids long. Germline CDR1 reads SEHNR; CDR2 reads FQNEAQ (reference sequence). The CDR3 region is CASSLPRRSPSYEQYF. CDR3 DNA: TGTGCCAGCAGCTTACCCAGACGGTCGCCGTCCTATGAGCAGTACTTC.

The chain employs TRBV29-1 and TRBJ2-7; D is possibly TRBD1 or TRBD2 (5 bases each). There are 16 residues in the CDR3. The germline V gene has CDR1 SQVTM and CDR2 ANQGSEA. Trimming shortened V by 0 bases and J by 0 bases, and 15 bases separated the two germline ends. This chain's CDR3 is CSVEDRGRDASYEQYF. The CDR3 DNA reads TGCAGCGTTGAAGATCGGGGAAGGGACGCCTCCTACGAGCAGTACTTC.

The chain employs TRBV11-2 and TRBJ2-7; the match to TRBD2 covers 8 bases. Germline CDR1 is SGHAT and CDR2 is FQNNGV. The CDR3 runs to 14 residues. J was trimmed by 4 bases and V by 4 bases; bases with no gene match: 6. The CDR3 sequence is CASSSLAGFYEQYF. For the CDR3, the DNA is TGTGCCAGCAGCTCCTTAGCGGGATTTTACGAGCAGTACTTC.

There are a few counts of this clonotype. The chain employs TRBV14 and TRBJ2-1; D may match TRBD1 or TRBD2 (5 bases each). Germline CDR1 and CDR2: SGHDN and FVKESK. V lost 5 bases and J lost 7, with 15 bases in between. The CDR3 sequence is 14 residues long. CDR3 sequence (DNA): TGTGCCAGCAGCTGGTCCTCTGGGGGAAATGAGCAGTTCTTC. Translated: CASSWSSGGNEQFF.

The J gene is TRBJ2-2, the V gene TRBV27; D remains ambiguous. Trimming removed 0 bases at V and 7 bases at J, with 12 bases between. CDR1 is MNHEY, CDR2 SMNVEV, per germline (reference sequence). The CDR3 has 15 amino acids. CDR3 loop: CASSLSWGGDGELFF. The DNA for the CDR3 is TGTGCCAGCAGTTTATCTTGGGGTGGTGACGGGGAGCTGTTTTTT.

The V call is TRBV7-6, the J call TRBJ1-1, with 7 nucleotides matching TRBD1. The CDR3 is 15 amino acids. After removal of 5 bases from V and 0 bases from J, the junction contained 6 bases not matched to a gene. The germline CDR1 and CDR2 sequences are SGHVS and FNYEAQ. The CDR3 DNA follows: TGTGCCAGCAGCACGCGACAGGGATTGAACACTGAAGCTTTCTTT. Translation gives CASSTRQGLNTEAFF.

In this sample, this clonotype turned up a few times. J is TRBJ1-6 and V is TRBV20-1; the D gene is possibly TRBD1 (5 bases). The CDR3 consists of 14 residues. Germline V gene sequence: CDR1 DFQATT, CDR2 SNEGSKA (reference sequence). V was shortened by 1 base and J by 8 bases, with 12 bases between the two germline ends. The chain's CDR3 is CSARGSQGYSPLHF. The CDR3 DNA reads as TGCAGTGCTAGAGGTAGCCAGGGCTATTCACCCCTCCACTTT.

The CDR3 protein is CASSSIDGTGYGYTF. CDR3 nucleotides: TGCGCCAGCAGCTCCATAGACGGGACAGGGTACGGCTACACCTTC. The chain is built from TRBV5-1 and TRBJ1-2; TRBD1 matches at 9 bases. Germline V gene data show CDR1 as SGHRS and CDR2 as YFSETQ. The CDR3 contains 15 residues. J gave up 8 bases and V 3 bases, and 11 bases lay outside the gene matches.

This chain uses TRBV29-1 with TRBJ2-7; D possibly uses TRBD1 or TRBD2 (6 bases each). Germline lookup yields CDR1 SQVTM and CDR2 ANQGSEA. This CDR3 has 14 residues. V lost 6 bases and J 2 bases, leaving 17 bases between the germline ends. The CDR3: CSVAGGGNTYEQYF. The CDR3 DNA reads as TGCAGCGTGGCCGGAGGGGGGAATACCTACGAGCAGTACTTC.

This clonotype was observed many times. The rearrangement joins TRBV7-9 to TRBJ2-7; a possible D gene is TRBD2 (5 bases). Trimming took off 1 base at V and 6 bases at J, with 7 bases between the two ends. The CDR3 is made up of 12 amino acids. From germline, CDR1 is SEHNR and CDR2 FQNEAQ (reference sequence). The DNA for the CDR3 is TGTGCCAGCAGCTTAGATGGGAGCGAGCAGTACTTC. Encoded protein: CASSLDGSEQYF. Filled out from reference TRBV7-9 and TRBJ2-7, the complete variable domain reads DTGVSQNPRHKITKRGQNVTFRCDPISEHNRLYWYRQTLGQGPEFLTYFQNEAQLEKSRLLSDRFSAERPKGSFSTLEIQRTEQGDSAMYLCASSLDGSEQYFGPGTRLTVT.

This clonotype was picked up a small number of times. The chain links TRBV7-2 to TRBJ2-7, with D hard to call. This CDR3 is 13 amino acids long. Deletions cut 3 bases from V and 7 bases from J, with 13 bases between. CDR1 is SGHTA, CDR2 FQGNSA, per germline. The CDR3 nucleotides are TGTGCCAGCAGCTTTAGGTTCAGCAATGAGCAGTACTTC. It yields the protein CASSFRFSNEQYF.

This chain joins TRBV4-3 and TRBJ2-5, with TRBD1 identical over 7 bases. The assigned J gene may be wrong: the sequence end matches TRBJ2-7 better. Germline V gene data show CDR1 as LGHNA and CDR2 as YSLEER. This CDR3 comprises 15 residues. The CDR3, as DNA: TGCGCCAGCAGCCAAGATCAACAGGGGCACTACGAGCAGTACTTC. Its translation is CASSQDQQGHYEQYF.

The V gene is TRBV4-1, the J gene TRBJ2-7, with 8 bases lining up with TRBD2. V shed 1 base, J shed 0 bases, and the junction held 5 bases outside the gene matches. Germline V gene data show CDR1 as MGHRA and CDR2 as YSYEKL. The CDR3 covers 16 residues. CDR3 residues: CASSQGELAASYEQYF. Here the CDR3 DNA reads TGCGCCAGCAGCCAAGGGGAACTAGCGGCCTCCTACGAGCAGTACTTC.

V and J are TRBV6-2 or TRBV6-3 and TRBJ2-7, with D perhaps TRBD1 or TRBD2 (5 bases each). CDR1 MNHEY and CDR2 SVGEGT come from the germline V gene. Trimming pared 6 bases from V and 6 bases from J, leaving 9 bases between. CDR3 length equals 11 residues. The CDR3 nucleotides read TGTGCCAGCAGCGGGGCTTGCGAGCAGTACTTC. Translated: CASSGACEQYF.

This clonotype was seen a handful of times. The rearrangement uses TRBV12-3 or TRBV12-4 and TRBJ2-3; TRBD2 matches 8 bases. The V gene end was trimmed by 3 bases and the J gene end by 0 bases; junction bases not matched to a gene: 5. The CDR3 consists of 16 residues. Here the CDR3 reads CASSFIGGGSTDTQYF. The CDR3 DNA follows: TGTGCCAGCAGTTTCATAGGCGGGGGGAGCACAGATACGCAGTATTTT.

The V gene is TRBV29-1, the J gene TRBJ1-1; D remains unclear. Looked up from germline, CDR1 is SQVTM and CDR2 is ANQGSEA. The length of the CDR3 is 13 residues. The V and J ends lost 3 bases and 0 bases respectively, with 8 bases between them. The CDR3 protein is CSVDPSVNTEAFF. The CDR3 DNA reads TGCAGCGTTGATCCCTCGGTGAACACTGAAGCTTTCTTT.

This clonotype was found a few times. CDR3 coding DNA: TGTGCCAGCCAAAAGGGTAACTCGCAGAGCTCTGGGGCCAACGTCCTGACTTTC. This codes for CASQKGNSQSSGANVLTF. The gene calls are TRBV5-5 and TRBJ2-6; D gene uncertain. The V end lost 7 bases, the J end lost 0 bases, and 20 bases lay between the germline ends. The CDR3 has 18 residues. Germline V gene data show CDR1 as SGHKS and CDR2 as YYEKEE (reference sequence).

This clonotype occurred a few times. Here the CDR3 reads CASRLAQETQYF. Written as DNA, the CDR3 is TGTGCCAGTCGTCTAGCGCAGGAGACCCAGTACTTC. V and J are TRBV18 and TRBJ2-5; the D gene is possibly TRBD2 (6 bases). The germline gives CDR1 KGHSH, CDR2 LQKENI. The CDR3 has 12 residues. V gave up 9 bases and J gave up 5 bases, with 13 bases separating them.

The table lists this clonotype with a few counts. A much larger clone differs from this one at a single base, so this may be a read error. The J gene is TRBJ1-1, the V gene TRBV14, with 7 bases aligning to TRBD1. This CDR3 contains 13 residues. Germline V gene lookup returns CDR1 SGHDN and CDR2 FVKESK. J lost 4 bases, V lost 4 bases, and 3 bases had no gene match. CDR3 in amino acids: CASSRSGGTEAFF. CDR3 in DNA: TGTGCCAGCAGCCGGTCAGGGGGCACTGAAGCTTTCTTT.

J is TRBJ2-5 and V is TRBV20-1; 9 bases agree with TRBD1. The CDR3 contains 14 residues. Looked up from germline, CDR1 is DFQATT and CDR2 is SNEGSKA (reference sequence). The ends lost 5 bases at V and 11 bases at J; junction bases unmatched: 15. The CDR3: CSAGDRASDNEQYF. The CDR3 coding sequence is TGCAGTGCTGGGGACAGGGCCTCGGACAATGAGCAGTACTTC.

Concerning this clonotype itself: A read error may account for a junction end that differs from germline. The chain carries TRBV9 and TRBJ2-3; 10 positions agree with TRBD2. This CDR3 is built from 17 residues. Germline V gene lookup returns CDR1 SGDLS and CDR2 YYNGEE. CDR3 sequence reads: CASSVALGAGGTGTQYF. The CDR3 DNA sequence: TGTGCCAGCAGCGTAGCCCTTGGAGCGGGAGGGACAGGTACGCAGTATTTT.

The chain links TRBV25-1 to TRBJ1-2; D may be TRBD1 (6 bases). Trimming took 2 bases from V and 2 from J, leaving 9 bases between them. Germline assignment: CDR1 MGHDK and CDR2 SYGVNS. The CDR3 extends over 14 amino acids. CDR3 sequence reads: CASSEAQGNYGYTF. CDR3 in DNA: TGTGCCAGCAGTGAAGCCCAGGGGAACTATGGCTACACCTTC.

The chain employs TRBV9 and TRBJ2-3; 14 bases map to TRBD2. Per germline, CDR1 SGDLS and CDR2 YYNGEE. The junction had 2 bases not matched to a gene; V was cut back by 3 bases and J by 2 bases. The CDR3 runs 16 residues. The CDR3 DNA follows: TGTGCCAGCAGCGAGACTAGCGGGGGGGTCACAGATACGCAGTATTTT. Amino acids: CASSETSGGVTDTQYF.